This T cell receptor beta chain was found in a study of T-cell reconstitution after alpha-beta-depleted transplantation in children. Study-level findings and limits: Expanded clones from the graft, numbering several hundred, reportedly supplied alpha-beta T cells about two months after transplant.

Trimming removed 5 bases from V and 1 base from J, with 12 bases in between. CDR3 length equals 15 residues. Germline CDR1 and CDR2: SGHAT and FQDESV (reference sequence). A library of TCRbeta sequences, prepared with unique molecular identifiers, was generated. TCRdb reprocessed the PCR reads with MiXCR, giving one entry per CDR3 protein. The data show tens of thousands of distinct CDR3 sequences, approximately 6% seen once. There are a few counts of this clonotype. What it binds is unknown. The sample in question was PBMCs, mostly from graft donor cells, obtained 60 days after TCRalphabeta/CD19-depleted stem cell transplant. J is TRBJ2-4 and V is TRBV11-1; D gene uncertain. The receptor was isolated from a female patient aged 2 to 10 who had a stem cell transplant for aplastic anemia, so the T cells may come from the graft donor. This chain's CDR3 is CASSPTISAKNIQYF. CDR3 in DNA: TGTGCCAGCAGCCCGACAATATCGGCCAAAAACATTCAGTACTTC.